This TCR beta chain was documented in a study of radiotherapy plus CTLA-4 blockade in lung cancer. Across the whole study: An objective response was seen in roughly 20% of patients, and disease control in less than 40%.

Germline CDR1 and CDR2: SGDLS and YYNGEE. The CDR3 spans 14 residues. Trimming pared 4 bases from V and 2 bases from J, leaving 11 bases between. Study-level results: Response was reportedly best predicted by early blood T cell clone dynamics, with interferon-beta. Expansion of tumor-derived TCR clones was observed in blood after radiotherapy plus ipilimumab.

Libraries were prepared by immunoSEQ multiplex PCR; TCRdb keeps only in-frame clonotypes and omits some of them. The table has about 39,000 clones, 79% seen once. To note about this clone: Its antigen is still unknown.

It was focal radiation plus CTLA-4 blockade with ipilimumab that patients with chemo-refractory metastatic non-small-cell lung cancer received. V usage is TRBV9 and J usage is TRBJ2-3; TRBD1 is a possible D gene (5 bases). This material consisted of peripheral blood, taken from a patient treated with radiotherapy plus ipilimumab. The receptor was derived from a human donor with non-small cell lung cancer that progressed on radiotherapy plus ipilimumab. Written as DNA, the CDR3 is TGTGCCAGCAGCCCAGGGCAAGCCACAGATACGCAGTATTTT. Its protein is CASSPGQATDTQYF.